The entry that follows covers one T cell receptor beta chain sequence. The data were taken from a study of T cells after yellow fever vaccination. Trimming left V 10 bases short and J 2 bases short, with 18 bases between. The germline V gene encodes CDR1 MNHEY and CDR2 SVGEGT. The CDR3 contains 15 residues. TCRdb called the 5' RACE reads again in MiXCR, with one record for every CDR3 protein. The sample records roughly 150,000 distinct CDR3 sequences, around 7% being singletons. The gene calls are TRBV6-2 or TRBV6-3 and TRBJ1-5; TRBD1 is a possible D gene (5 bases). The source material was CD4+ T cells sorted from PBMCs, sampled 4 to 6 days after the first yellow fever vaccination. The sequence derives from a man aged 18 to 30 who received the YFV17D yellow fever vaccine. Here the CDR3 DNA reads TGTGCCACCACCGGGGGGTCCGGAGGCAATCAGCCCCAGCATTTT. Protein product: CATTGGSGGNQPQHF.